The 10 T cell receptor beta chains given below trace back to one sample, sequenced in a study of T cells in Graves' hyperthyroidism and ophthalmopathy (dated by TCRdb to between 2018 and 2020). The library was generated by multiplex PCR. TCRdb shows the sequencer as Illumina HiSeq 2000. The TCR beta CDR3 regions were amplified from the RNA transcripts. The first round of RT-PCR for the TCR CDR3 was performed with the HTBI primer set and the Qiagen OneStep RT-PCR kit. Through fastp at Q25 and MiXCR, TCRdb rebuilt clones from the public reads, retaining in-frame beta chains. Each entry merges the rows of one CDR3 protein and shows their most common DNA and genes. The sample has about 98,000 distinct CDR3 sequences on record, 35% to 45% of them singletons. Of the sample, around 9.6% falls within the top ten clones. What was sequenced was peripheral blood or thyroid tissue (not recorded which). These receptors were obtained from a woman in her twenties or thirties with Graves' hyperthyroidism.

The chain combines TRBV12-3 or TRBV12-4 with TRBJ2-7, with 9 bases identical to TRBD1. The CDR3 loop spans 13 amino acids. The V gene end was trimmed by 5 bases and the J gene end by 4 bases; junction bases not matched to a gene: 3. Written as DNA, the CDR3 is TGTGCCAGCAGTACGGGACAGGGATACGAGCAGTACTTC. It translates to CASSTGQGYEQYF.

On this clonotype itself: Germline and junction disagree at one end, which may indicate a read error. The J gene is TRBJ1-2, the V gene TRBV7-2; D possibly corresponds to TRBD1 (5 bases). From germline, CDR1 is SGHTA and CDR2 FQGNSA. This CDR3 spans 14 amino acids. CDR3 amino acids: CASSRGLINYGCTF. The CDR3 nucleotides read TGTGCCAGCAGTCGGGGACTGATTAACTATGGCTGCACCTTC.

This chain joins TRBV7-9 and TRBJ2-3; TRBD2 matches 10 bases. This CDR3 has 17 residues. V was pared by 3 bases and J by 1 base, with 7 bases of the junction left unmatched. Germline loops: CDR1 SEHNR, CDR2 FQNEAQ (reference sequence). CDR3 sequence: CASSLPAGGPGTDTQYF. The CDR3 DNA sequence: TGTGCCAGCAGCTTGCCAGCGGGAGGGCCAGGCACAGATACGCAGTATTTT.

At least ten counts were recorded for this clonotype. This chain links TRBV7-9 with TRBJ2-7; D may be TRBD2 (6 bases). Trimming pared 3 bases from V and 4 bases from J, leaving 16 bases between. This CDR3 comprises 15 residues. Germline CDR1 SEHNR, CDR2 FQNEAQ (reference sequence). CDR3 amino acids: CASSFSGGTSYEQYF. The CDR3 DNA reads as TGTGCCAGCAGCTTCTCGGGCGGGACCTCTTACGAGCAGTACTTC.

CDR3 coding DNA: TGTGCCAGCAGCGTAGGTGGGGCAGGCAACTATGGCTACACCTTC. It translates to CASSVGGAGNYGYTF. This sequence joins TRBV9 and TRBJ1-2; D perhaps matches TRBD1 (5 bases). The V gene's germline CDR1 is SGDLS and CDR2 YYNGEE. The length of the CDR3 is 15 residues. The V end lost 0 bases, the J end lost 2 bases, and 11 bases lay between the germline ends.

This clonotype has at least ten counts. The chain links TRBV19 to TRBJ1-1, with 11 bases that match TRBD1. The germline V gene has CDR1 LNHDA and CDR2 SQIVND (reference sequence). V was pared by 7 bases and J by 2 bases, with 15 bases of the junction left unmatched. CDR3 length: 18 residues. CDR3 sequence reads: CASNTRDRGAEYNTEAFF. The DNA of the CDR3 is TGTGCCAGTAATACCAGGGACAGGGGGGCCGAATATAACACTGAAGCTTTCTTT.

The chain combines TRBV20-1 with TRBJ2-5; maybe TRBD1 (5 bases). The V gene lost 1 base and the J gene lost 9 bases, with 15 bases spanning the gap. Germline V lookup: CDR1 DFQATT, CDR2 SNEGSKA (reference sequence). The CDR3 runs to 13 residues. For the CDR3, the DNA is TGCAGTGCTAGAGTCAGGCCAGGGATGTCCCAGTACTTC. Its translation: CSARVRPGMSQYF.

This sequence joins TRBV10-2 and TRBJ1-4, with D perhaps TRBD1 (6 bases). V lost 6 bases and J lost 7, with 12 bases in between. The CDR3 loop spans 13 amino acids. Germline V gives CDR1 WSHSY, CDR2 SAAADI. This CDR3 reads CASRVGGIEKLFF. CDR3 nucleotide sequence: TGCGCCAGCAGGGTCGGGGGCATTGAAAAACTGTTTTTT.

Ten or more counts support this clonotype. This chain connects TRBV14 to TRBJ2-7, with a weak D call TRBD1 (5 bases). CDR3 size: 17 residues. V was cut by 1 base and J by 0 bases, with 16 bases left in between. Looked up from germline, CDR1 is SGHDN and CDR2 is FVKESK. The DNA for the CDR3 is TGTGCCAGCAGCCAAGGGTGGGGCTCTCCGAGCTCCTACGAGCAGTACTTC. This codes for CASSQGWGSPSSYEQYF.

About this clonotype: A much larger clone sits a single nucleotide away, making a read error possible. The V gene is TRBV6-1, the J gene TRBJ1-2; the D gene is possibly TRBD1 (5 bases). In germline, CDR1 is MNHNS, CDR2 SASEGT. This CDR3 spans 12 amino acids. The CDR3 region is CASNTGEYGYAF. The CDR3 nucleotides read TGTGCCAGTAACACGGGGGAGTATGGCTACGCCTTC.